The 5 T cell receptor beta chains below all came from one sample that was sequenced in a study of cytomegalovirus exposure and HLA in healthy donors. PCR involved 60 Vbeta and 13 Jbeta primers. Assay: immunoSEQ multiplex PCR; the TCRdb copy retains only in-frame clones and omits some. The data contain 80,000 or so clones, roughly four fifths of them singletons. Sequences were obtained from PBMCs. The receptors shown here come from a middle-aged man in good health and CMV-seronegative.

The chain links TRBV7-2 to TRBJ2-7; D possibly corresponds to TRBD1 (6 bases). With 2 bases removed from V and 6 bases from J, the gap between germline ends came to 11 bases. Germline values: CDR1 SGHTA, CDR2 FQGNSA. This CDR3 has 13 amino acids. The CDR3 nucleotides read TGTGCCAGCAGCTTATCAGGGGTGGGCGAGCAGTACTTC. Translating it yields CASSLSGVGEQYF.

The rearrangement links TRBV30 to TRBJ2-1, with D perhaps matching TRBD2 (5 bases). Trimming stripped 4 bases from V and 8 bases from J, with 15 bases between. This CDR3 contains 13 residues. Germline values: CDR1 GTSNPN, CDR2 SVGIG (reference sequence). The CDR3 reads CAWTPRGYDEQFF. The CDR3 nucleotides read TGTGCCTGGACCCCCCGGGGATATGATGAGCAGTTCTTC.

This clone was seen just once. The chain uses TRBV30 and TRBJ2-3; 8 nucleotides align to TRBD2. Germline loops: CDR1 GTSNPN, CDR2 SVGIG (reference sequence). The V gene end was trimmed by 4 bases and the J gene end by 5 bases; junction bases not matched to a gene: 5. The CDR3 loop spans 13 amino acids. This CDR3 reads CAWNQRELDTQYF. The CDR3 nucleotides read TGTGCCTGGAACCAGCGGGAGTTAGATACGCAGTATTTT.

The chain employs TRBV10-3 and TRBJ1-1; the D is unclear. The V and J ends lost 6 bases and 4 bases respectively, with 9 bases between them. There are 12 residues in the CDR3. Per germline, CDR1 ENHRY and CDR2 SYGVKD. The DNA for the CDR3 is TGTGCCATCAGGGGCTTGAGCACTGAAGCTTTCTTT. It encodes CAIRGLSTEAFF.

The gene calls are TRBV7-3 and TRBJ1-1; 7 nucleotides line up with TRBD1. V shed 8 bases, J shed 1 base, and the junction held 16 bases outside the gene matches. The CDR3 runs 17 residues. Germline CDR1 and CDR2: SGHTA and FQGTGA. DNA of the CDR3: TGTGCCAGCTTAATCAGCAGCTTAGACAGGGCGAACACTGAAGCTTTCTTT. It yields the protein CASLISSLDRANTEAFF.